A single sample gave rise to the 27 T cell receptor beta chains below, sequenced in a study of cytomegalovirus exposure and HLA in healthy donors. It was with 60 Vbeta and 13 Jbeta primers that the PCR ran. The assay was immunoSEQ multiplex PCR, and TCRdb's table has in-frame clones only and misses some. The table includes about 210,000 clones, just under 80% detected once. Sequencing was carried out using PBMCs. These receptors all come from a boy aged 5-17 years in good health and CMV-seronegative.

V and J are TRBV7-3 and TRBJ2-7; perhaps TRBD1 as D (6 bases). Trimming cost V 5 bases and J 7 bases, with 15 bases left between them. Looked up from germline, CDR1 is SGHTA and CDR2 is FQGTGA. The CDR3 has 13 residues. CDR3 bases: TGTGCCAGCAGCCCACCGGGACATAGAGAGCAGTACTTC. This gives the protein CASSPPGHREQYF.

The CDR3 loop reads CAWGTGGPGYTF. As DNA, the CDR3 is TGTGCCTGGGGGACAGGGGGCCCTGGCTACACCTTC. J is TRBJ1-2 and V is TRBV30; TRBD1 matches 12 bases. V lost 5 bases, J lost 7 bases, and 2 bases stayed unmatched. This CDR3 contains 12 residues. CDR1 and CDR2 from the germline V gene are GTSNPN and SVGIG (reference sequence).

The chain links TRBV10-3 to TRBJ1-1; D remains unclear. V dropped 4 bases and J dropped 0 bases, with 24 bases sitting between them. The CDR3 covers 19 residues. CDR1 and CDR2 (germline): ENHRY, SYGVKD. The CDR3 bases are TGTGCCATCAGTGGTGAAAGACTCCCCCTGGAGGCAGTGAACACTGAAGCTTTCTTT. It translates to CAISGERLPLEAVNTEAFF.

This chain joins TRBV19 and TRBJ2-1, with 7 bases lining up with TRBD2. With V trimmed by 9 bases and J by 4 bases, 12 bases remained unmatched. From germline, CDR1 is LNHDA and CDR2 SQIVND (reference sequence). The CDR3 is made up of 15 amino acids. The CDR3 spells CASRLAGGGYNEQFF. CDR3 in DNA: TGTGCCAGCCGGTTAGCGGGTGGGGGATACAATGAGCAGTTCTTC.

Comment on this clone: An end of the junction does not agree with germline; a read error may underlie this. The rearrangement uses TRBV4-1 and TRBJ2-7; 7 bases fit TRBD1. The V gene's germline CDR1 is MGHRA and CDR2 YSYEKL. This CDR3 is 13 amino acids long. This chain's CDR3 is CASGQGQVYEQYF. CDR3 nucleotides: TGCGCCAGCGGCCAAGGACAGGTCTACGAGCAGTACTTC.

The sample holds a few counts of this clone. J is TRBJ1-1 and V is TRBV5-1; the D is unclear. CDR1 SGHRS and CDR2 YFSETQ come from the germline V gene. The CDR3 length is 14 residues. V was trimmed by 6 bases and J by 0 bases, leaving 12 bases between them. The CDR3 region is CASTRVPMNTEAFF. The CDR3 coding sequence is TGCGCCAGCACGAGGGTCCCCATGAACACTGAAGCTTTCTTT.

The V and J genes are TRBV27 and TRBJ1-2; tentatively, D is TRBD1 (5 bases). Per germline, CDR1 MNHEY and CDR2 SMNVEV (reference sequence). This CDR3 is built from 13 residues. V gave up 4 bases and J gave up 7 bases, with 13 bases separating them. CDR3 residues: CASSSLGGTGYTF. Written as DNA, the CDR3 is TGTGCCAGCAGTTCCTTGGGGGGGACTGGCTACACCTTC.

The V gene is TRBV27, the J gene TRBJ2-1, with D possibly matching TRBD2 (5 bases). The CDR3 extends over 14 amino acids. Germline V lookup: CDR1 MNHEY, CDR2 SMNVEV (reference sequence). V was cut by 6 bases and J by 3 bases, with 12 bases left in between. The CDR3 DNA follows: TGTGCCAGCAGCCCACAGCGGCTCTACAATGAGCAGTTCTTC. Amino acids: CASSPQRLYNEQFF.

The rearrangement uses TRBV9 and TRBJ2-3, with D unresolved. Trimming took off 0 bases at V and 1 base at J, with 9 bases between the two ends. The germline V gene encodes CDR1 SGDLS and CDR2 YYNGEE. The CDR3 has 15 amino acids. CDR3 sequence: CASSVELRGTDTQYF. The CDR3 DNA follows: TGTGCCAGCAGCGTAGAACTACGGGGCACAGATACGCAGTATTTT.

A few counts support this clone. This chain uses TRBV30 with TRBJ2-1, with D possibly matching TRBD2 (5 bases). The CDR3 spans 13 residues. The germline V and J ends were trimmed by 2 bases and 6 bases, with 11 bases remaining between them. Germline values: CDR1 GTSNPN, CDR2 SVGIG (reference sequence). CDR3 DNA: TGTGCCTGGAGTACCGGACTTTTCAATGAGCAGTTCTTC. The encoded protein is CAWSTGLFNEQFF.

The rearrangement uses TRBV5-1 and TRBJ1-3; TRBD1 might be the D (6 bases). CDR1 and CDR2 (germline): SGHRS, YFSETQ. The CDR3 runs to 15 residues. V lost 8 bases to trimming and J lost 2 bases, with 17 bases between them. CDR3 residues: CASREQGSPGNTIYF. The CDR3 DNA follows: TGCGCCAGTCGAGAACAGGGATCCCCTGGAAACACCATATATTTT.

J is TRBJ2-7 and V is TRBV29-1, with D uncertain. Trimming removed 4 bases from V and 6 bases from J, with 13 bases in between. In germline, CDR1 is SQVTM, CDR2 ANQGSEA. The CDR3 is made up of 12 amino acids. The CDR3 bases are TGCAGCGTTGTGATTGGCCCAGGCGAGCAGTACTTC. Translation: CSVVIGPGEQYF.

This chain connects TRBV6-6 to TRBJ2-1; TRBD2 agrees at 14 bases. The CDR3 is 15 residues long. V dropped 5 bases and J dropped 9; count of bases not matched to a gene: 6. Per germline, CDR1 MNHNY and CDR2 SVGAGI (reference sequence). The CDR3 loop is CASSMTSGGASEQFF. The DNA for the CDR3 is TGTGCCAGCAGTATGACTAGCGGGGGGGCCAGTGAGCAGTTCTTC.

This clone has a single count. The DNA for the CDR3 is TGTGCCAGCAGCGTGACAGGGGCGCGGAATCAGCCCCAGCATTTT. Amino acids: CASSVTGARNQPQHF. This chain links TRBV7-2 with TRBJ1-5, with TRBD1 matching over 8 bases. V lost 5 bases, J lost 4 bases, and 7 bases stayed unmatched. The CDR3 extends over 15 amino acids. CDR1 is SGHTA, CDR2 FQGNSA, per germline.

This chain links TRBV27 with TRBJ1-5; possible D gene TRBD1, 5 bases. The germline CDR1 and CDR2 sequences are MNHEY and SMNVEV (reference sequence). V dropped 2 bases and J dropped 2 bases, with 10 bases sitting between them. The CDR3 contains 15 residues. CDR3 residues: CASSLRGIGNQPQHF. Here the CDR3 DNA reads TGTGCCAGCAGTTTACGGGGGATCGGCAATCAGCCCCAGCATTTT.

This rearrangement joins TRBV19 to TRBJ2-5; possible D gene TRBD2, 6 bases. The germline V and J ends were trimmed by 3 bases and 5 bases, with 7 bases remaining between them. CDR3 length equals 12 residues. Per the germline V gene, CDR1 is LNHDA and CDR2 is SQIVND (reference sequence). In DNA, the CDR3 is TGTGCCAGTAGTATGGAGGGGGAGACCCAGTACTTC. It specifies CASSMEGETQYF.

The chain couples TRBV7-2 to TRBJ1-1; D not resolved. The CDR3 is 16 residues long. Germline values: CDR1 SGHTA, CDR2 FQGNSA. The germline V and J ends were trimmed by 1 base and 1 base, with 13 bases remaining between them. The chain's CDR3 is CASSLVGGSRNTEAFF. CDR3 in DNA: TGTGCCAGCAGCTTAGTTGGAGGTTCCAGGAACACTGAAGCTTTCTTT. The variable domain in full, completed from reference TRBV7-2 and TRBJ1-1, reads GAGVSQSPSNKVTEKGKDVELRCDPISGHTALYWYRQSLGQGLEFLIYFQGNSAPDKSGLPSDRFSAERTGGSVSTLTIQRTQQEDSAVYLCASSLVGGSRNTEAFFGQGTRLTVV.

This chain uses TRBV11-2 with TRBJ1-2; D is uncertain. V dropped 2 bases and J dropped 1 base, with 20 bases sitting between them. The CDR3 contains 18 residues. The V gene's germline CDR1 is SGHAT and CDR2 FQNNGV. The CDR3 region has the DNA TGTGCCAGCAGCTTATACGACCCTACGCTAGAAGATAACTATGGCTACACCTTC. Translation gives CASSLYDPTLEDNYGYTF.

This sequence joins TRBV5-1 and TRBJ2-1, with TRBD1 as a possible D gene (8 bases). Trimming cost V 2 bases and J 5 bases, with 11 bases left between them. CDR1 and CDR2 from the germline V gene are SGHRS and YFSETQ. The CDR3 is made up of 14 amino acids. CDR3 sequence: CASSLTGGDNEQFF. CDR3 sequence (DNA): TGCGCCAGCAGCTTAACAGGGGGGGACAATGAGCAGTTCTTC.

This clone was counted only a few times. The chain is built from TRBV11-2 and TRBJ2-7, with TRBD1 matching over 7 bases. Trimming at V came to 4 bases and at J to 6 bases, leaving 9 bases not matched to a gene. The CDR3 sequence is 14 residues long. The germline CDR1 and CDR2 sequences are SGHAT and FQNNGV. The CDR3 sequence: CASSSYRDRGEQYF. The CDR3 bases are TGTGCCAGCAGCTCCTACCGGGACAGAGGCGAGCAGTACTTC.

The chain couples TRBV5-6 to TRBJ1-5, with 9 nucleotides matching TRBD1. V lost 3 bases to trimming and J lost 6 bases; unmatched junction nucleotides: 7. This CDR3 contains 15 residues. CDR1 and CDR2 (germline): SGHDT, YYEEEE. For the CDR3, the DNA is TGTGCCAGCAGCTCCGGGACAGGGACGGGTCAGCCCCAGCATTTT. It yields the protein CASSSGTGTGQPQHF.

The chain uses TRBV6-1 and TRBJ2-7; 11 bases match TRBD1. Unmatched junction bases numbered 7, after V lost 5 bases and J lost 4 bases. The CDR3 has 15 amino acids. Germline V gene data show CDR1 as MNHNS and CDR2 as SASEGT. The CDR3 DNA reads TGTGCCAGCAGTCTAAGGACAGGGGGCAGGTACGAGCAGTACTTC. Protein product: CASSLRTGGRYEQYF.

The CDR3 region is CASSHLRGTGYGRSGNTIYF. The CDR3 bases are TGTGCCAGCAGCCACCTTAGGGGGACAGGGTATGGGAGATCTGGAAACACCATATATTTT. V is TRBV7-8 and J is TRBJ1-3; 9 nucleotides align to TRBD1. J gave up 1 base and V 5 bases, and 18 bases lay outside the gene matches. The germline V gene encodes CDR1 SGHVS and CDR2 FQNEAQ. The CDR3 extends over 20 amino acids.

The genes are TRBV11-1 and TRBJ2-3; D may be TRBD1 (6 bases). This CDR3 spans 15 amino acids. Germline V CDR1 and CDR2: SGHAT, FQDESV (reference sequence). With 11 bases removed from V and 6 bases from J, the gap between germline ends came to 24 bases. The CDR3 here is CASAGRTENVDTQYF. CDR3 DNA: TGTGCCTCAGCAGGAAGGACAGAGAACGTCGATACGCAGTATTTT.

CDR3 sequence reads: CASSVGQTLTGELFF. In nucleotides, the CDR3 is TGTGCCAGCAGCGTGGGACAGACCCTCACCGGGGAGCTGTTTTTT. The chain combines TRBV7-2 with TRBJ2-2; 7 nucleotides align to TRBD1. There are 15 residues in the CDR3. Unmatched junction bases numbered 7, after V lost 5 bases and J lost 4 bases. Looked up from germline, CDR1 is SGHTA and CDR2 is FQGNSA.

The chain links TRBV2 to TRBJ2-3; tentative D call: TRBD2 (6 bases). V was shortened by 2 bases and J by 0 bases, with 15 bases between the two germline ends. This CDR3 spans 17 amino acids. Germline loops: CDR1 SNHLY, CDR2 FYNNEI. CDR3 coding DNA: TGTGCCAGCAGTGAAAATGTGGGGGGAACTAGCACAGATACGCAGTATTTT. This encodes CASSENVGGTSTDTQYF.

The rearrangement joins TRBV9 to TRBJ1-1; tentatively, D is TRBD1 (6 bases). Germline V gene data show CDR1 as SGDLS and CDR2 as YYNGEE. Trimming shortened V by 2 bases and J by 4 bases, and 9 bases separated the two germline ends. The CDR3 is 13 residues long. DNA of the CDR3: TGTGCCAGCAGCGTCGCAGGGGCCACTGAAGCTTTCTTT. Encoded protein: CASSVAGATEAFF.